This T cell receptor (beta chain) was observed in a study of blood T cell repertoires in COVID-19. Turning to the study itself: Acute-phase and convalescent COVID-19 samples originated in the United States, Italy and Spain. From T cells, B-cell-depleted T cells, or PBMCs came the material, which was cDNA or gDNA.

This CDR3 comprises 15 residues. Germline CDR1 and CDR2: SGHRS and YFSETQ. V dropped 3 bases and J dropped 1; count of bases not matched to a gene: 5. In the original workflow: Cell counts per sample came from amplifying reference gene primers. Method: immunoSEQ multiplex PCR; TCRdb's copy keeps in-frame clones and lacks some. V, J and clone size derive from that table, while D and trimming were established from the DNA sequence. Among under 85,000 clones listed, more than 75% were seen once. Sequenced material: peripheral blood. The receptor comes from a woman of 80 years or more with active or convalescent COVID-19. V usage is TRBV5-1 and J usage is TRBJ1-1; 8 bases line up with TRBD1. DNA for the CDR3: TGCGCCAGCAGCTCCGGACAGGGAAGGAACACTGAAGCTTTCTTT. Its translation: CASSSGQGRNTEAFF.